This TCR beta chain was captured in a study of blood T cell repertoires in COVID-19. Background on the study: Samples taken during acute and convalescent COVID-19 were collected in the United States, Italy and Spain. PBMCs, B-cell-depleted T cells, or T cells were the source of the cDNA or gDNA that made up the material.

CDR1 SGDLS and CDR2 YYNGEE come from the germline V gene. The germline V and J ends were trimmed by 2 bases and 3 bases, with 11 bases remaining between them. The CDR3 is 14 amino acids. Generated by immunoSEQ multiplex PCR, the TCRdb table keeps only in-frame clones and is missing some. This sample has roughly 380,000 clones, with 85% found just once. Input material: peripheral blood. The clonotype originates from a woman aged 18-30 years with acute or convalescent COVID-19. The rearrangement links TRBV9 to TRBJ1-1; D not resolved. The CDR3 bases are TGTGCCAGCAGCGTCGGGCCCGGGGACACTGAAGCTTTCTTT. This sequence encodes CASSVGPGDTEAFF.